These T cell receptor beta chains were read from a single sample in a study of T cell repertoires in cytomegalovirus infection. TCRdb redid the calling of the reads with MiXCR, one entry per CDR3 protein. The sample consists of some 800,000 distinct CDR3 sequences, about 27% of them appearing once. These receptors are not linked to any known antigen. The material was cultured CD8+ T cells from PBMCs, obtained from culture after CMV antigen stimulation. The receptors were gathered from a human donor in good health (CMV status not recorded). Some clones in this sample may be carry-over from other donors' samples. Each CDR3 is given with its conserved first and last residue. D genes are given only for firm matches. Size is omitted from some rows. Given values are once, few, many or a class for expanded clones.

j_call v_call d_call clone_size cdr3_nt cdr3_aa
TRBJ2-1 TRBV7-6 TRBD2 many TGTGCCAGCAGCCTATATAGCGGGGGGGCCCACAATGAGCAGTTCTTC CASSLYSGGAHNEQFF
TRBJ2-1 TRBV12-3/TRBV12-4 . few TGTGCCAGCTTGACAGGCAATGAGCAGTTCTTC CASLTGNEQFF
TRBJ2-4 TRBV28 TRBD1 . TGTGCCAGCAGTATAGGGACAGGGGCGAACATTCAGTACTTC CASSIGTGANIQYF
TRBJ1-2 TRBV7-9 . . TGTGCCAGCAGCGGAGCCGGGAGCCCCGCGTATGGCTACACCTTC CASSGAGSPAYGYTF
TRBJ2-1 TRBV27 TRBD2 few TGTGCCAGCAGTCCCCGGACTAGCCGTTTACCCGGGAATGAGCAGTTCTTC CASSPRTSRLPGNEQFF
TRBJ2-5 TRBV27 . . TGTGCCAGCAGGCGGGGCGCGGAGACCCAGTACTTC CASRRGAETQYF
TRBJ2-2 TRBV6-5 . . TGTGCCAGCAGTTACTCCGGCTACAAGAACACCGGGGAGCTGTTTTTT CASSYSGYKNTGELFF
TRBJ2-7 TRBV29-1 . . TGCAGCGTTTGGGCAGGACGTTCCTACGAGCAGTACTTC CSVWAGRSYEQYF
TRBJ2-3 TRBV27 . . TGTGCCAGCAGTTTCTTCAGGGATACGCAGTATTTT CASSFFRDTQYF
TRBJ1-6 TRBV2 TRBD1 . TGTGCCAGCAGTGAAATCCCGCCAGGGGGAAATTCACCCCTCCACTTT CASSEIPPGGNSPLHF
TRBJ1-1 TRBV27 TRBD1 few TGTGCCAGCAGAGGACAGGGGGTGGACACTGAAGCTTTCTTT CASRGQGVDTEAFF
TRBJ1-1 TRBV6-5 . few TGTGCCAGCATTACCCAATGGCTTGGGAACACTGAAGCTTTCTTT CASITQWLGNTEAFF
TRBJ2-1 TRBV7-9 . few TGTGCCAGCATCCTCGACAATGAGCAGTTCTTC CASILDNEQFF
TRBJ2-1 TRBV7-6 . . TGTGCCAGCAGCCCGGACTTTCCTGGCGATGAGCAGTTCTTC CASSPDFPGDEQFF
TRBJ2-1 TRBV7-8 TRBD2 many TGTGCCAGCAGCTCGCTAGCGGGAGTGTTCAATGAGCAGTTCTTC CASSSLAGVFNEQFF
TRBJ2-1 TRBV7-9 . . TGTGCCAGCAGCCATCCCTCTGGACGGCACAATGAGCAGTTCTTC CASSHPSGRHNEQFF
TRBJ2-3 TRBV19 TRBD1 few TGTGCCAGTAGTGATAAGAGTCACAGGGGGCTAGCGGATACGCAGTATTTT CASSDKSHRGLADTQYF
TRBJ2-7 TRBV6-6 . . TGTGCCAGCAGATTAAGACGGACCTACGAGCAGTACTTC CASRLRRTYEQYF
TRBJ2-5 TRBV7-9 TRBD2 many TGTGCCACCTTAGCGGGGGGAATCTCAGAGACCCAGTACTTC CATLAGGISETQYF
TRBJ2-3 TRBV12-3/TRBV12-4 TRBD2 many TGTGCCAGCAGTTTATGGCCTAGCGGGGGGCTGAGCACAGATACGCAGTATTTT CASSLWPSGGLSTDTQYF
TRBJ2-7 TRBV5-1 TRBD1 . TGCGCCAGCAGCTTGTATACAGGGGGCTCCTACGAGCAGTACTTC CASSLYTGGSYEQYF
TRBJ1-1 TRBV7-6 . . TGTGCCAGCAGCTGGCGGCAGACTGAAGCTTTCTTT CASSWRQTEAFF
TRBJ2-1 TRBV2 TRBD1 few TGTGCCAGCAGTGATCCAGGGGGACCCTACAATGAGCAGTTCTTC CASSDPGGPYNEQFF
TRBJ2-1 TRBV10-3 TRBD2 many TGTGCCATCAGTGAGTCCGGGACTAGCGGGCTAAGCTCCTACAATGAGCAGTTCTTC CAISESGTSGLSSYNEQFF
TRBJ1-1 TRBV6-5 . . TGTGCCAGCAGTTACGGGGCTGTCATGAACACTGAAGCTTTCTTT CASSYGAVMNTEAFF
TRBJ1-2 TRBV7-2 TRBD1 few TGTGCCAGCAGCCACGGGACAGGGGGAGATGGCTACACCTTC CASSHGTGGDGYTF
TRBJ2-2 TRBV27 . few TGTGCCAGCAGTTTACCTGGTTACACCGGGGAGCTGTTTTTT CASSLPGYTGELFF
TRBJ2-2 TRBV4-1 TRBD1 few TGCGCCAGCAGCCAAGATATGGGACAGGGGGTGATGGCCGGGGAGCTGTTTTTT CASSQDMGQGVMAGELFF
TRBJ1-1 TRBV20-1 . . TGCAGTGCTAGAGATTGGGGGAAAGAAGCTTTCTTT CSARDWGKEAFF
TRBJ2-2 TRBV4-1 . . TGCGCCAGCAGCCAAGATACCGCGCCAGATGGGACCGGGGAGCTGTTTTTT CASSQDTAPDGTGELFF
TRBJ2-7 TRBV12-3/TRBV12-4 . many TGTGCCAGCAGTTTGACGGAGACCTACGAGCAGTACTTC CASSLTETYEQYF
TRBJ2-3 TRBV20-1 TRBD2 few TGCAGTGCTGCCCCGGGACTAGCGGGGGGAGCCCCTAGCACAGATACGCAGTATTTT CSAAPGLAGGAPSTDTQYF
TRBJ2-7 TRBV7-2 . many TGTGCCAGCAGCCCGACAGGGAGGGAGCAGTACTTC CASSPTGREQYF
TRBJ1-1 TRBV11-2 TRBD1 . TGTGCCAGCAGCATATACAGGGGCACTGAAGCTTTCTTT CASSIYRGTEAFF
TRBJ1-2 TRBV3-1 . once TGTGCCAGCAGCCGGGAAATAGGGAACTATGGCTACACCTTC CASSREIGNYGYTF
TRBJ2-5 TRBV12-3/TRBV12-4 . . TGTGCCAGCAGTTTCGTCCCAGGGGAGGAGACCCAGTACTTC CASSFVPGEETQYF
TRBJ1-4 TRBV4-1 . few TGCGCCAGCAGCCAAGTACAGGGCTACGAAAAACTGTTTTTT CASSQVQGYEKLFF
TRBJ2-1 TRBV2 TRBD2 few TGTGCCAGCAGTGAAGGACTAGCGTCCAATGAGCAGTTCTTC CASSEGLASNEQFF
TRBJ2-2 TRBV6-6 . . TGTGCCAGCAGTCCCGAGGGTGTGAGCGGGGAGCTGTTTTTT CASSPEGVSGELFF
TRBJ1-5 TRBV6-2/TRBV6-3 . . TGTGCCAGCAGATGGGACATTAGCAATCAGCCCCAGCATTTT CASRWDISNQPQHF
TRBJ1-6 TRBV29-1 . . TGCAGCGTACTCTTGGACAGCGTCGATTCACCCCTCCACTTT CSVLLDSVDSPLHF
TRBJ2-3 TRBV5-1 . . TGCGCCAGCAGCTTGGAGGTGGAATTAGATACGCAGTATTTT CASSLEVELDTQYF
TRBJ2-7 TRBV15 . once TGTGCCACCAGCAGCGCTGACCTTCCGGGGGAGCAGTACTTC CATSSADLPGEQYF
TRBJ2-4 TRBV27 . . TGTGCCAGCAGTTTATCGAGGTCTGGAAACATTCAGTACTTC CASSLSRSGNIQYF
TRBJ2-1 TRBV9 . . TGTGCCAGCAGCGGAGTGGAGGGGGGATCCTACAATGAGCAGTTCTTC CASSGVEGGSYNEQFF
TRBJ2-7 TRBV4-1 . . TGCGCCAGCAGCCAAGCAGGCGGGCTCTCCTACGAGCAGTACTTC CASSQAGGLSYEQYF
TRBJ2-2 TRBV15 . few TGTGCCACCAGCAGAGTCAGGGGCCCGAACACCGGGGAGCTGTTTTTT CATSRVRGPNTGELFF
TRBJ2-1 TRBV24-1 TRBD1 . TGTGCCACCAGTGAGGGGGACCGGGACAGGGAGGGCAATGAGCAGTTCTTC CATSEGDRDREGNEQFF
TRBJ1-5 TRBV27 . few TGTGCCAGCAGTTCCGGACCCCACTATAGCAATCAGCCCCAGCATTTT CASSSGPHYSNQPQHF
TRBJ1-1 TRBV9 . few TGTGCCAGCAGCCCCCTGGACAGTTCGAACACTGAAGCTTTCTTT CASSPLDSSNTEAFF
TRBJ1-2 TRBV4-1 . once TGCGCCAGCAGCCAACAACACAGGAAAGCTAACTATGGCTACACCTTC CASSQQHRKANYGYTF
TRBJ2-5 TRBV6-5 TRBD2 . TGTGCCAGCAGTTATAGGGACGGGGGGAAAGCGGAGGACCAAGAGACCCAGTACTTC CASSYRDGGKAEDQETQYF
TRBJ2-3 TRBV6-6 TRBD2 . TGTGCCAGCAGTTACGTAAGCGGGGGGCAGCGAGATACGCAGTATTTT CASSYVSGGQRDTQYF
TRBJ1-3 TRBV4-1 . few TGCGCCAGCAGCTCACAGCCGGAGCAGGATGATGGGAACACCATATATTTT CASSSQPEQDDGNTIYF